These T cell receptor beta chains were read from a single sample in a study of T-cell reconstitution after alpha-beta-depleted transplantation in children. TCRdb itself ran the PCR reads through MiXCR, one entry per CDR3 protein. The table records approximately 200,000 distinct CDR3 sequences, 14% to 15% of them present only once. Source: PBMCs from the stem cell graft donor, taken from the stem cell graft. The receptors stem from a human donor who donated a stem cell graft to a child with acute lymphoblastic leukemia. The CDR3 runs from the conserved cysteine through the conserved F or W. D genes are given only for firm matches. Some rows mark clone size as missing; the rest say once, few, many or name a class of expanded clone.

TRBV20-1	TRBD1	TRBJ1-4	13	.	TGCAGTGCGGATCGACAGGGGAATGAAAAACTGTTTTTT	CSADRQGNEKLFF
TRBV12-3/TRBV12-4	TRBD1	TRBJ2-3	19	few	TGTGCCAGCAGCCCCTCTCTGGGACAGGGTTATAGTAGCACAGATACGCAGTATTTT	CASSPSLGQGYSSTDTQYF
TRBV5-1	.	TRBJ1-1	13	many	TGCGCCAGCAGCTTCCCCCCGAGGCCTGAAGCTTTCTTT	CASSFPPRPEAFF
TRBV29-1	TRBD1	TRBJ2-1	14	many	TGCAGCGTGCCCCTGAGGGGGCTAATCAATGAGCAGTTCTTC	CSVPLRGLINEQFF
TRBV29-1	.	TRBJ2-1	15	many	TGCAGCGTTGAATCGGGACATACCAAGGTCAATGAGCAGTTCTTC	CSVESGHTKVNEQFF
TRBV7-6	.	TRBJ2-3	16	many	TGTGCCAGCAGCTTCCGGGAGACCTTTTCCGGAGATACGCAGTATTTT	CASSFRETFSGDTQYF
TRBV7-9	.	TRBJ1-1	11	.	TGTGCCAGCAGCTTATCAGTTGAAGCTTTCTTT	CASSLSVEAFF
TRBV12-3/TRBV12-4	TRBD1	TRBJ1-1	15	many	TGTGCCAGCAGCTGGACAGGAGGCATCTTGGGTGAAGCTTTCTTT	CASSWTGGILGEAFF
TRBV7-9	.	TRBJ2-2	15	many	TGTGCCAGCACCCACGCTGGGTCCGGCACCGGGGAGCTGTTTTTT	CASTHAGSGTGELFF
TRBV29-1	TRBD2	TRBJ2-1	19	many	TGCAGCGCCCCGTGGGTGGGACTAGCGGGAGAGGTTAGAAACAATGAGCAGTTCTTC	CSAPWVGLAGEVRNNEQFF
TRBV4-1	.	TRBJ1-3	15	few	TGCGCCAGCAGCCTTCGAGAGTCCTCTGGAAACACCATATATTTT	CASSLRESSGNTIYF
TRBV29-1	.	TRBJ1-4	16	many	TGCAGCGTTGAAACAGGGAGTGGGTTAATCGGTGAAAAACTGTTTTTT	CSVETGSGLIGEKLFF
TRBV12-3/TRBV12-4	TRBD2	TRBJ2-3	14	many	TGTGCCAGCGGACTAGAGAGGAGCACAGATACGCAGTATTTT	CASGLERSTDTQYF
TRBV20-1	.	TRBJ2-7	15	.	TGCAGTGCTAGAGTGTTAGGGACGCGGGGCTACGAGCAGTACTTC	CSARVLGTRGYEQYF
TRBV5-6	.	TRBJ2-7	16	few	TGTGCCAGCAGCCAACCACCGGGGTGGGGGGCGGACGAGCAGTACTTC	CASSQPPGWGADEQYF
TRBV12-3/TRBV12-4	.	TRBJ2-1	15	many	TGTGCCAGCAGTTTAAGGTTAGCGCAGTACAATGAGCAGTTCTTC	CASSLRLAQYNEQFF
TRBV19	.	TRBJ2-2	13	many	TGTGCCAGTAGTACCCGTTCGGGCGGGGAGCTGTTTTTT	CASSTRSGGELFF
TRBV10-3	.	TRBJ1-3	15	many	TGTGCCATCACCGGAGGGGGGCGCCTTGGAAACACCATATATTTT	CAITGGGRLGNTIYF
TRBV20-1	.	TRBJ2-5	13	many	TGCAGTGCTAGGCGGATAGCTGGGGAGACCCAGTACTTC	CSARRIAGETQYF
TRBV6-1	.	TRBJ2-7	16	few	TGTGCCAGCAGTGGATATAGACAGGCTTCGTTCCACGAGCAGTACTTC	CASSGYRQASFHEQYF
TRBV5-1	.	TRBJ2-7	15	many	TGCGCCAGCAGCGTAGTCCGGGCCACAACGTACGAGCAGTACTTC	CASSVVRATTYEQYF